This T cell receptor (beta chain) was recovered during a study of cytomegalovirus exposure and HLA in healthy donors. Study-level findings and limits: Rarity held for most TCR sequences, but there were some public TCRs that occurred in many donors.

The PCR used 60 Vbeta and 13 Jbeta primers. Measured with immunoSEQ multiplex PCR; TCRdb has only the in-frame clones, and not every one. In the table there are about 190,000 clones, around 83% of which are singletons. For this clone: Its antigen is unidentified.

CDR1 and CDR2 (germline): MNHEY, SVGAGI. V lost 6 bases and J lost 4, with 7 bases in between. CDR3 length: 13 residues. This receptor was taken from a man aged 35-49 years in good health and CMV-seropositive. The J gene is TRBJ2-6, the V gene TRBV6-5, with D hard to call. Sequenced material: PBMCs. CDR3 amino acids: CASSPVGANVLTF. The CDR3, as DNA: TGTGCCAGCAGCCCGGTCGGGGCCAACGTCCTGACTTTC.